Below, 18 T cell receptor beta chains from the same sample are listed, as sequenced in a study of PD-L1 blockade in urothelial cancer. Clones were read by immunoSEQ multiplex PCR, and TCRdb kept only the in-frame ones, dropping some. The sample holds around 63,000 clones, about four fifths seen once. Described time point: pretreatment peripheral blood. Specimen: PBMCs, collected around atezolizumab (anti-PD-L1) treatment. The origin of the receptors is a man between 70 and 80 years old with urothelial cancer.

This clone appeared many times. The chain is built from TRBV7-9 and TRBJ1-1; 9 positions agree with TRBD1. Germline V gene data show CDR1 as SEHNR and CDR2 as FQNEAQ (reference sequence). V dropped 2 bases and J dropped 8; count of bases not matched to a gene: 6. This CDR3 spans 14 amino acids. DNA for the CDR3: TGTGCCAGCAGCTTATACCGGGACAGGGAGGAAGCTTTCTTT. This translates into CASSLYRDREEAFF.

The CDR3 nucleotides are TGCGCCGTACAGGGGGCGCGGGCCTACGAGCAGTACTTC. Translation: CAVQGARAYEQYF. The rearrangement links TRBV5-1 to TRBJ2-7, with TRBD1 matching over 9 bases. The CDR3 covers 13 residues. Germline-derived CDR1 and CDR2 are SGHRS and YFSETQ. V shed 10 bases and J 2 bases; nucleotides not matched to a gene: 7. The whole variable domain, filled in from reference TRBV5-1 and TRBJ2-7, reads KAGVTQTPRYLIKTRGQQVTLSCSPISGHRSVSWYQQTPGQGLQFLFEYFSETQRNKGNFPGRFSGRQFSNSRSEMNVSTLELGDSALYLCAVQGARAYEQYFGPGTRLTVT.

This clone showed up just a few times. The chain links TRBV6-5 to TRBJ1-2; D remains ambiguous. V was pared by 8 bases and J by 2 bases, with 12 bases between. Germline values: CDR1 MNHEY, CDR2 SVGAGI. The CDR3 runs 13 residues. In nucleotides, the CDR3 is TGTGCCAGCCGCACTGGAGGGAACTATGGCTACACCTTC. Translated: CASRTGGNYGYTF.

V and J are TRBV27 and TRBJ2-1, with 8 bases lining up with TRBD2. With V trimmed by 5 bases and J by 4 bases, 7 bases remained unmatched. The length of the CDR3 is 15 residues. Germline V CDR1 and CDR2: MNHEY, SMNVEV (reference sequence). The CDR3 bases are TGTGCCAGCAGTCAGACTAGCGCCAGATACAATGAGCAGTTCTTC. This translates into CASSQTSARYNEQFF.

This clone has just one count. The rearrangement links TRBV5-5 to TRBJ2-7; 11 positions match TRBD1. The CDR3 consists of 16 residues. Germline V gives CDR1 SGHKS, CDR2 YYEKEE (reference sequence). V shed 2 bases and J 6 bases; nucleotides not matched to a gene: 10. CDR3 sequence (DNA): TGTGCCAGCAGCTTTAACCGGGACAGGGGGTCCGTCGAGCAGTACTTC. Translating gives CASSFNRDRGSVEQYF. The entire variable domain, with the rest obtained from reference TRBV5-5 and TRBJ2-7, is as follows: DAGVTQSPTHLIKTRGQQVTLRCSPISGHKSVSWYQQVLGQGPQFIFQYYEKEERGRGNFPDRFSARQFPNYSSELNVNALLLGDSALYLCASSFNRDRGSVEQYFGPGTRLTVT.

The chain couples TRBV7-2 to TRBJ1-5; 9 bases line up with TRBD1. This CDR3 is built from 14 residues. Germline CDR1 and CDR2: SGHTA and FQGNSA. The ends lost 4 bases at V and 5 bases at J; junction bases unmatched: 3. CDR3 region: CASSSTGGHQPQHF. CDR3 sequence (DNA): TGTGCCAGCAGCTCTACAGGGGGCCATCAGCCCCAGCATTTT.

V gene TRBV5-1 combines with J gene TRBJ1-5, with 7 positions matching TRBD1. V was clipped by 2 bases and J by 0 bases; unmatched bases: 8. The CDR3 extends over 17 amino acids. CDR1 is SGHRS and CDR2 is YFSETQ in the germline V gene. In DNA, the CDR3 is TGCGCCAGCAGCTTAGGCCCCAGGGGGTATAGCAATCAGCCCCAGCATTTT. The encoded protein is CASSLGPRGYSNQPQHF.

A single count supports this clone. The V gene is TRBV5-1, the J gene TRBJ2-2; tentative D call: TRBD1 (6 bases). The CDR3 length is 15 residues. CDR1 is SGHRS, CDR2 YFSETQ, per germline. V dropped 4 bases and J dropped 5 bases, with 15 bases sitting between them. The CDR3 nucleotides read TGCGCCAGCAGCCCACAGGGAAGAGGGACCGGGGAGCTGTTTTTT. Translating it yields CASSPQGRGTGELFF.

The chain carries TRBV10-3 and TRBJ2-2; D possibly corresponds to TRBD1 (5 bases). Germline V gene sequence: CDR1 ENHRY, CDR2 SYGVKD. The CDR3 contains 14 residues. V dropped 3 bases and J dropped 2 bases, with 7 bases sitting between them. In DNA, the CDR3 is TGTGCCATCAGTGACAGGGTTAACACCGGGGAGCTGTTTTTT. Translation: CAISDRVNTGELFF.

This clone was found once. The rearrangement links TRBV6-1 to TRBJ2-7; TRBD1 matches 9 bases. Germline CDR1 and CDR2: MNHNS and SASEGT. This CDR3 region has 15 residues. V shed 3 bases and J 3 bases; nucleotides not matched to a gene: 6. The chain's CDR3 is CASSEITGGIYEQYF. As DNA, the CDR3 is TGTGCCAGCAGTGAGATCACAGGGGGCATCTACGAGCAGTACTTC.

The CDR3 region has the DNA TGTGCCAGCAGCTTGGGTGGAGGAGGGGTTGGCACTGAAGCTTTCTTT. Translating gives CASSLGGGGVGTEAFF. This chain joins TRBV5-4 and TRBJ1-1, with D maybe TRBD1 (5 bases). The V gene lost 0 bases and the J gene lost 4 bases, with 16 bases spanning the gap. This CDR3 contains 16 residues. The germline V gene encodes CDR1 SGHNT and CDR2 YYREEE (reference sequence).

The chain combines TRBV18 with TRBJ2-3; TRBD2 matches 15 bases. The V gene end was trimmed by 1 base and the J gene end by 3 bases; junction bases not matched to a gene: 2. This CDR3 region has 17 residues. CDR1 and CDR2 from the germline V gene are KGHSH and LQKENI. The CDR3 region is CASSPRGTSGGTDTQYF. The CDR3 bases are TGTGCCAGCTCACCACGCGGGACTAGCGGGGGGACAGATACGCAGTATTTT.

Written as DNA, the CDR3 is TGTGCCATCAGTGAGGACGTAACGGGACTGGGGGGGACCCAGTACTTC. Amino acid sequence: CAISEDVTGLGGTQYF. The V gene is TRBV10-3, the J gene TRBJ2-5, with TRBD2 as a possible D gene (6 bases). V gave up 2 bases and J gave up 7 bases, with 20 bases separating them. Per germline, CDR1 ENHRY and CDR2 SYGVKD. The CDR3 runs to 16 residues.

The chain carries TRBV15 and TRBJ1-2, with TRBD1 as a possible D gene (5 bases). The ends were cut back, 0 bases at V and 8 bases at J, with 19 bases in the middle. The CDR3 runs 16 residues. Germline CDR1 and CDR2: LNHNV and YYDKDF (reference sequence). CDR3 in DNA: TGTGCCACCAGCAGAGAAGGAACAGGAAGGTTGGAGGGCTACACCTTC. Protein sequence: CATSREGTGRLEGYTF.

In the case of this clone: Other nucleotide sequences from this sample produce the same CDR3. J is TRBJ1-1 and V is TRBV5-6; no clear D gene. Trimming left V 4 bases short and J 1 base short, with 8 bases between. The CDR3 runs 13 residues. Germline lookup yields CDR1 SGHDT and CDR2 YYEEEE. CDR3 sequence (DNA): TGTGCCAGCAGCCTAACGCCGAACACTGAAGCTTTCTTT. This translates into CASSLTPNTEAFF.

The J gene is TRBJ2-5, the V gene TRBV7-9; 7 bases are shared with TRBD1. Germline CDR1 and CDR2: SEHNR and FQNEAQ (reference sequence). The CDR3 runs to 14 residues. J was trimmed by 5 bases and V by 2 bases; bases with no gene match: 5. The CDR3 region is CASSLMTGHETQYF. The CDR3 DNA sequence: TGTGCCAGCAGCTTAATGACAGGGCACGAGACCCAGTACTTC.

V and J are TRBV19 and TRBJ2-2; D is perhaps TRBD1 (7 bases). CDR1 is LNHDA, CDR2 SQIVND, per germline (reference sequence). This CDR3 comprises 13 residues. The germline V and J ends were trimmed by 5 bases and 8 bases, with 12 bases remaining between them. The CDR3 coding sequence is TGTGCCAGTAGTGACAGGGACTCGGGGGAGCTGTTTTTT. It codes for CASSDRDSGELFF.

This rearrangement joins TRBV5-1 to TRBJ2-5; D is possibly TRBD1 (6 bases). Germline CDR1 SGHRS, CDR2 YFSETQ. The CDR3 extends over 13 amino acids. V was shortened by 2 bases and J by 3 bases, with 8 bases between the two germline ends. The CDR3 nucleotides read TGCGCCAGCAGCTTTAACAGGGAAGAGACCCAGTACTTC. This gives the protein CASSFNREETQYF.